Described below is a single TCR beta chain sequence and its context. This sample stems from a study of blood T cell repertoires in COVID-19. About the study: Donors in the United States, Italy and Spain gave samples during acute or convalescent COVID-19. PBMCs, B-cell-depleted T cells, or T cells provided the cDNA or gDNA that made up the material.

Methods used by the authors: Amplification from reference gene primers served as the basis for estimated nucleated cell counts. The data were produced by immunoSEQ multiplex PCR, yet TCRdb's version contains in-frame clones alone and is incomplete. V and J calls and clone size are as listed in that table; D and trimming were resolved from the DNA. Found here are roughly 100,000 clones, roughly nine tenths of them singletons; the top ten hold 5% to 7.5%. Germline-derived CDR1 and CDR2 are SGHRS and YFSETQ. The CDR3 length is 14 residues. J gave up 0 bases and V 4 bases, and 3 bases lay outside the gene matches.

The sequence derives from a human donor in a cohort sampled during active COVID-19. Source material: peripheral blood. The chain carries TRBV5-1 and TRBJ2-7; 8 bases fit TRBD2. The CDR3 sequence is CASSPAGASYEQYF. The CDR3, as DNA: TGCGCCAGCAGCCCAGCGGGGGCCTCCTACGAGCAGTACTTC.